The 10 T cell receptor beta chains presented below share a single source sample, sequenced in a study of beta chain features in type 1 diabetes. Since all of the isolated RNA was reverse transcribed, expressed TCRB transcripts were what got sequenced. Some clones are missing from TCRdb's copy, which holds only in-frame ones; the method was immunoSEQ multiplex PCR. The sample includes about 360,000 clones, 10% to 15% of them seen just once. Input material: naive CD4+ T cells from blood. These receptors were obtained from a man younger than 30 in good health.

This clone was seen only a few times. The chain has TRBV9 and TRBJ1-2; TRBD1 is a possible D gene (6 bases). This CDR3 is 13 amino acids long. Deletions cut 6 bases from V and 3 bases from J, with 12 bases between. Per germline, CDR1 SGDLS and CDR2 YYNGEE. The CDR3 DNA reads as TGTGCCAGCACACAGGACAGAGACTATGGCTACACCTTC. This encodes CASTQDRDYGYTF.

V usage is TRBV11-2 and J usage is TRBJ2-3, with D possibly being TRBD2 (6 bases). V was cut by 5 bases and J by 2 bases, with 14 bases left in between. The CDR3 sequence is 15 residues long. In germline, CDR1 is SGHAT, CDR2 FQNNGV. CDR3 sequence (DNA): TGTGCCAGCAGCGCGCGGGGTTTAAACACAGATACGCAGTATTTT. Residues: CASSARGLNTDTQYF.

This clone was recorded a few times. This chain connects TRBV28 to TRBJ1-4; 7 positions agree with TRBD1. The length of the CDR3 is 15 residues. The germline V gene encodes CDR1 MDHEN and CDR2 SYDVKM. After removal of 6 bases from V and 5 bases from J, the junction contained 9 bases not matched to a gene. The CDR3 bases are TGTGCCAGCAGCACCGGGACAGCGCCCAATGAAAAACTGTTTTTT. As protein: CASSTGTAPNEKLFF. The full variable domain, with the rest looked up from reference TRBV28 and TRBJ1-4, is DVKVTQSSRYLVKRTGEKVFLECVQDMDHENMFWYRQDPGLGLRLIYFSYDVKMKEKGDIPEGYSVSREKKERFSLILESASTNQTSMYLCASSTGTAPNEKLFFGSGTQLSVL.

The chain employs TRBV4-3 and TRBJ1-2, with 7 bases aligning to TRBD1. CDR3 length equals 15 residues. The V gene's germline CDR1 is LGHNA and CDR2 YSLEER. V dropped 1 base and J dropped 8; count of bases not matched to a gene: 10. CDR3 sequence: CASSQASDREEGYTF. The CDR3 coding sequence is TGCGCCAGCAGCCAAGCGTCAGACAGGGAAGAAGGCTACACCTTC.

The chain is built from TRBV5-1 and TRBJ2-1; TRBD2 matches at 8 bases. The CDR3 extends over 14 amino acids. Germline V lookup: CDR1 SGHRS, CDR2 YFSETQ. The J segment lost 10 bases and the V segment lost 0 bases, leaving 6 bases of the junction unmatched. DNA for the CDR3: TGCGCCAGCAGCTTGGATCGGGAGGGAGGGGAGCAGTTCTTC. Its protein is CASSLDREGGEQFF.

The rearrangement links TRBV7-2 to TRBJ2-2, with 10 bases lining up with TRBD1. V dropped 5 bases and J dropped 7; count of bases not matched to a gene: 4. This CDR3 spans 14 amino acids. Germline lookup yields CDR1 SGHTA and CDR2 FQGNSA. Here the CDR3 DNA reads TGTGCCAGCAGCAGAGGGACAGGGGTCGGGGAGCTGTTTTTT. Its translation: CASSRGTGVGELFF.

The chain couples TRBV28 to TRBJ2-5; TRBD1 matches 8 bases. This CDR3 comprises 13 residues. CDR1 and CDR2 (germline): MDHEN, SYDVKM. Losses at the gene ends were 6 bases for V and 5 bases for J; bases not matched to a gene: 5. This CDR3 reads CASSQGAWETQYF. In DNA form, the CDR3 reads TGTGCCAGCAGCCAGGGGGCCTGGGAGACCCAGTACTTC.

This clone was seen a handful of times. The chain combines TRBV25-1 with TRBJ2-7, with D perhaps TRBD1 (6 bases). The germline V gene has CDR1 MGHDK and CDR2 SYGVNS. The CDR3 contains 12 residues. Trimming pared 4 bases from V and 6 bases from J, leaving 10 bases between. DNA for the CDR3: TGTGCCAGCAGTGGGACAGTATTCGAGCAGTACTTC. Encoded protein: CASSGTVFEQYF.

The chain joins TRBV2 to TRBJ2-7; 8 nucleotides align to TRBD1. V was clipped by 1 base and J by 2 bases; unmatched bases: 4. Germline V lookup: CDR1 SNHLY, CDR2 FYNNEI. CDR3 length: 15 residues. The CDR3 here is CASSEDRGSTYEQYF. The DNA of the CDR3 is TGTGCCAGCAGTGAAGACAGGGGGTCTACCTACGAGCAGTACTTC.

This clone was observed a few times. The CDR3 bases are TGTGCCAGCAGCTCTTACAGGGAGAGAACCCGGAATGAGCAGTTCTTC. Translation: CASSSYRERTRNEQFF. This chain uses TRBV5-4 with TRBJ2-1; TRBD1 might be the D (6 bases). Looked up from germline, CDR1 is SGHNT and CDR2 is YYREEE (reference sequence). The ends were cut back, 3 bases at V and 7 bases at J, with 20 bases in the middle. The CDR3 consists of 16 residues.